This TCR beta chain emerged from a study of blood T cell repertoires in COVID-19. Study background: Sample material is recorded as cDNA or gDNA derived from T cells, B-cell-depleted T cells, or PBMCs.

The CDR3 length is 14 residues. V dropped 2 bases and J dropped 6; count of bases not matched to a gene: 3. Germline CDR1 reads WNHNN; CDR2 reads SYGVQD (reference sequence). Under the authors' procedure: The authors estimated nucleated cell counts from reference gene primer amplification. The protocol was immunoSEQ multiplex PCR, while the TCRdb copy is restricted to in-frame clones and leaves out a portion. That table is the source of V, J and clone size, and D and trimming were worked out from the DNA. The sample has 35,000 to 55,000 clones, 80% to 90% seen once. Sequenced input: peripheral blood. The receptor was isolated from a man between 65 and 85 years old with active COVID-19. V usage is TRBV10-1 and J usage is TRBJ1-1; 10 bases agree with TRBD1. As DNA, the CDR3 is TGCGCCAGCAGTGAGACCGGGACAGGGGCTGAAGCTTTCTTT. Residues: CASSETGTGAEAFF.